What follows are 17 T cell receptor beta chains derived from one specimen sequenced in a study of monozygotic twins with inflammatory bowel disease. TCRdb re-called the 5' RACE reads; every CDR3 protein appears as one record, without DNA. The repertoire table contains about 450,000 distinct CDR3 sequences. The specimen sequenced was blood. Receptors were obtained from a human donor with ulcerative colitis or Crohn's disease, or a healthy co-twin of an affected twin (not recorded which).

The CDR3 here is CSAGDNPVPQFF. The V gene is TRBV20-1, the J gene TRBJ2-1; the TRBD1 assignment by TCRdb is unverifiable without DNA. The CDR3 has 12 residues. The germline gives CDR1 DFQATT, CDR2 SNEGSKA (reference sequence).

The chain carries TRBV3-1 and TRBJ2-2. Germline V gives CDR1 LGHDT, CDR2 YNNKEL (reference sequence). The CDR3 extends over 15 amino acids. The CDR3 loop reads CASSHASDGSGELFF.

This sequence joins TRBV5-1 and TRBJ2-1; TCRdb selects TRBD2, and the lack of DNA leaves this call unchecked. The CDR3 contains 14 residues. CDR1 SGHRS and CDR2 YFSETQ come from the germline V gene. The chain's CDR3 is CASSFREGRNEQFF. Together with reference TRBV5-1 and TRBJ2-1, the CDR3 gives the full variable domain: KAGVTQTPRYLIKTRGQQVTLSCSPISGHRSVSWYQQTPGQGLQFLFEYFSETQRNKGNFPGRFSGRQFSNSRSEMNVSTLELGDSALYLCASSFREGRNEQFFGPGTRLTVL.

The chain is built from TRBV5-6 and TRBJ1-1; TCRdb names TRBD1, which stays unverified in the absence of DNA. The CDR3 contains 11 residues. In germline, CDR1 is SGHDT, CDR2 YYEEEE. CDR3: CASSSRGVAFF.

The chain combines TRBV5-1 with TRBJ2-2; TCRdb calls TRBD1, which cannot be checked without DNA. This CDR3 has 16 amino acids. Germline values: CDR1 SGHRS, CDR2 YFSETQ. CDR3 protein: CASSPGDRVDTGELFF.

V usage is TRBV5-6 and J usage is TRBJ2-5; as DNA is missing, the TRBD1 call by TCRdb cannot be tested. The CDR3 has 14 amino acids. Germline values: CDR1 SGHDT, CDR2 YYEEEE. The CDR3 loop reads CASSLDPGQETQYF.

CDR3 amino acids: CASSTTSGRSDTQYF. V is TRBV18 and J is TRBJ2-3; TCRdb calls TRBD2, which cannot be checked without DNA. CDR3 length: 15 amino acids. The germline V gene encodes CDR1 KGHSH and CDR2 LQKENI.

V and J are TRBV6-1 and TRBJ2-7; no DNA is available, so the TRBD1 call from TCRdb remains unchecked. CDR3 length: 14 amino acids. Germline lookup yields CDR1 MNHNS and CDR2 SASEGT. The CDR3 reads CAILNRPVAYEQYF.

V gene TRBV12-3 or TRBV12-4 combines with J gene TRBJ1-4; TCRdb outputs TRBD1, but without DNA this stays unchecked. The length of the CDR3 is 16 residues. The CDR3 is CASTRIAQRPNEKLFF.

The chain has TRBV7-2 and TRBJ1-2. This CDR3 comprises 13 residues. Germline V gives CDR1 SGHTA, CDR2 FQGNSA. The CDR3 region is CASSLAQGRHDTF.

The CDR3 loop reads CASKFESSGNTIYF. The V call is TRBV19, the J call TRBJ1-3. Germline V gives CDR1 LNHDA, CDR2 SQIVND (reference sequence). This CDR3 has 14 amino acids.

The V and J genes are TRBV7-9 and TRBJ2-5; absent DNA, TCRdb's TRBD1 call cannot be checked. The germline V gene has CDR1 SEHNR and CDR2 FQNEAQ (reference sequence). The CDR3 extends over 15 amino acids. CDR3 region: CASSPGQKVQETQYF.

The chain joins TRBV4-2 to TRBJ2-1; there is no DNA to check the TCRdb D call of TRBD2. Germline V gene lookup returns CDR1 LGHNA and CDR2 YNFKEQ. This CDR3 is 17 amino acids long. CDR3 sequence reads: CASSQVEKGLSYNEQFF.

The J gene is TRBJ1-1, the V gene TRBV29-1. Germline CDR1 SQVTM, CDR2 ANQGSEA. There are 17 residues in the CDR3. Here the CDR3 reads CSVDRLGLGLGNTEAFF.

The chain couples TRBV5-1 to TRBJ2-7; TCRdb reports TRBD1, a call that lacks DNA to check it against. Germline V gene data show CDR1 as SGHRS and CDR2 as YFSETQ. CDR3 length: 15 amino acids. The CDR3 region is CASSLGRDRVWEQYF.

The chain employs TRBV6-2 or TRBV6-3 and TRBJ2-3; no DNA is available, so the TRBD2 call from TCRdb remains unchecked. Germline CDR1 MNHEY, CDR2 SVGEGT. The CDR3 totals 21 residues. CDR3 loop: CASSRRFTTSGRGPSTDTQYF.

This chain connects TRBV5-1 to TRBJ1-5; checking the TCRdb D call of TRBD1 is not possible without DNA. The V gene's germline CDR1 is SGHRS and CDR2 YFSETQ. The CDR3 is 15 amino acids. Here the CDR3 reads CASSELDSSNQPQHF.